The 8 T cell receptor beta chains presented below share a single source sample, sequenced in a study of early T cells in non-severe SARS-CoV-2 infection. One entry per CDR3 protein, called by TCRdb with MiXCR from the 5' RACE reads. This sample has more than 20,000 distinct CDR3 sequences; 3.5% to 5% occur once, and the top ten carry 5.6%. Sequencing was carried out using whole blood. Receptors were obtained from an adult who was a healthcare worker with PCR-confirmed SARS-CoV-2 infection or an uninfected control (not recorded which).

This clonotype was counted ten times or more. This chain's CDR3 is CATSDLATHEAFF. The CDR3 region has the DNA TGTGCCACCAGTGATTTGGCCACACATGAAGCTTTCTTT. V is TRBV24-1 and J is TRBJ1-1; D is unclear. Trimming removed 0 bases from V and 7 bases from J, with 8 bases in between. CDR3 length: 13 amino acids. Germline V gene sequence: CDR1 KGHDR, CDR2 SFDVKD.

This clonotype occurred many times. The DNA of the CDR3 is TGTGCCAGTAGTAGGAACAGGAATGAAAAACTGTTTTTT. Encoded protein: CASSRNRNEKLFF. This chain joins TRBV19 and TRBJ1-4, with TRBD1 as a possible D gene (5 bases). Germline V lookup: CDR1 LNHDA, CDR2 SQIVND (reference sequence). V was pared by 4 bases and J by 5 bases, with 8 bases between. This CDR3 is 13 amino acids long.

This clonotype came up many times. The chain recombines TRBV14 with TRBJ2-7, with TRBD1 matching 7 bases. Losses at the gene ends were 4 bases for V and 6 bases for J; bases not matched to a gene: 0. CDR1 is SGHDN and CDR2 is FVKESK in the germline V gene. CDR3 size: 11 residues. This CDR3 reads CASSRTGEQYF. CDR3 sequence (DNA): TGTGCCAGCAGCCGGACAGGCGAGCAGTACTTC. Filled out from reference TRBV14 and TRBJ2-7, the complete variable domain reads EAGVTQFPSHSVIEKGQTVTLRCDPISGHDNLYWYRRVMGKEIKFLLHFVKESKQDESGMPNNRFLAERTGGTYSTLKVQPAELEDSGVYFCASSRTGEQYFGPGTRLTVT.

This clonotype occurred many times. The chain joins TRBV7-2 to TRBJ1-1; D gene unclear. V lost 5 bases and J 0 bases, leaving 7 bases between the germline ends. The V gene's germline CDR1 is SGHTA and CDR2 FQGNSA. This CDR3 spans 13 amino acids. CDR3 DNA: TGTGCCAGCAGCCTCCTAATGAACACTGAAGCTTTCTTT. Translated, it gives CASSLLMNTEAFF.

A few counts support this clonotype. This clone may be a read error of a much larger clone one base away. The chain joins TRBV12-3 or TRBV12-4 to TRBJ2-1; 15 bases match TRBD2. After removal of 8 bases from V and 4 bases from J, the junction contained 6 bases not matched to a gene. There are 16 residues in the CDR3. CDR3 loop: CASGTSGGKKYNEQFF. Here the CDR3 DNA reads TGTGCCAGCGGGACTAGCGGGGGGAAAAAATACAATGAGCAGTTCTTC.

This clonotype was detected many times. The CDR3: CASSFDWTVYGYTF. CDR3 DNA sequence: TGTGCCAGCAGCTTCGATTGGACAGTCTATGGCTACACCTTC. This chain links TRBV7-9 with TRBJ1-2, with D perhaps TRBD1 (6 bases). Germline assignment: CDR1 SEHNR and CDR2 FQNEAQ (reference sequence). CDR3 length: 14 residues. V lost 3 bases and J 4 bases, leaving 12 bases between the germline ends.

This clonotype was counted at least ten times. The V gene is TRBV28, the J gene TRBJ2-6, with D tentatively TRBD1 (5 bases). Germline V gene lookup returns CDR1 MDHEN and CDR2 SYDVKM. V lost 1 base and J lost 4, with 14 bases in between. The CDR3 is made up of 17 amino acids. The DNA of the CDR3 is TGTGCCAGCAGTTTATCGGGCAGGGCGGAAGGGGCCAACGTCCTGACTTTC. Protein: CASSLSGRAEGANVLTF.

The chain combines TRBV12-3 or TRBV12-4 with TRBJ1-6; TRBD1 might be the D (5 bases). There are 16 residues in the CDR3. The germline V and J ends were trimmed by 5 bases and 7 bases, with 18 bases remaining between them. In DNA form, the CDR3 reads TGTGCCAGCAGTCCCCGGTCGGGGCTGGGAAATTCACCCCTCCACTTT. This codes for CASSPRSGLGNSPLHF.